The rows below give T cell receptor beta chains drawn from one sample of a study of blood T cell repertoires in COVID-19. Only in-frame clones appear in the TCRdb table, and some are missing; sequencing was by immunoSEQ multiplex PCR. The sample holds fewer than 500,000 clones, 70% to 90% seen once. The sequenced material came from PBMCs or T cells enriched from blood (not recorded which). These receptors were taken from a woman aged 18-29 years with acute COVID-19. The CDR3 runs from the conserved cysteine through the conserved F or W. The order of the fields is V gene, CDR3 length, clone size, J gene, D gene, CDR3 protein, CDR3 DNA. The D gene is left open where the match is weak. Not every row has a clone size; where given, it reads once, few, many or a size class.

TRBV10-3,15,few,TRBJ2-7,TRBD1,CAISEKGAVSYEQYF,TGTGCCATCAGTGAGAAGGGGGCAGTATCATACGAGCAGTACTTC
TRBV19,13,.,TRBJ1-4,.,CASSMEFSEKLFF,TGTGCCAGTAGTATGGAGTTCAGTGAAAAACTGTTTTTT
TRBV19,19,.,TRBJ1-5,.,CASSMGTDIDSYSNQPQHF,TGTGCCAGTAGTATGGGTACAGATATCGATAGTTATAGCAATCAGCCCCAGCATTTT
TRBV6-1,14,.,TRBJ1-2,.,CASSDWGGAIGNTF,TGTGCCAGCAGTGATTGGGGGGGGGCCATTGGCAACACCTTC
TRBV6-2/TRBV6-3,15,.,TRBJ2-5,.,CASSYSQGWRETQYF,TGTGCCAGCAGTTACTCACAGGGTTGGAGAGAGACCCAGTACTTC
TRBV2,11,.,TRBJ1-2,.,CARNTLYGYTF,TGTGCCAGGAACACCCTCTATGGCTACACCTTC
TRBV19,13,.,TRBJ1-6,.,CASSIDANSPLHF,TGTGCCAGTAGTATAGACGCGAATTCACCCCTCCACTTT
TRBV7-9,15,.,TRBJ1-5,TRBD1,CASSLGGTGTQPQHF,TGTGCCAGCAGCTTAGGAGGGACAGGGACTCAGCCCCAGCATTTT
TRBV5-1,17,.,TRBJ1-3,.,CASSLRQAGEAGNTIYF,TGCGCCAGCAGCTTGAGACAAGCAGGGGAAGCTGGAAACACCATATATTTT
TRBV5-4,16,.,TRBJ2-7,TRBD1,CASSGASQGVLYEQYF,TGTGCCAGCAGCGGCGCCTCCCAGGGGGTCCTCTACGAGCAGTACTTC
TRBV3-1/TRBV3-2,15,.,TRBJ2-5,.,CASSQADRSGETQYF,TGTGCCAGCAGCCAGGCGGACCGCTCAGGGGAGACCCAGTACTTC
TRBV7-3,17,.,TRBJ2-7,TRBD2,CASSLGSAASGAGEQYF,TGTGCCAGCAGCTTAGGTTCCGCGGCTAGCGGGGCCGGCGAGCAGTACTTC
TRBV7-9,15,few,TRBJ1-6,TRBD1,CASSLELTGNSPLHF,TGTGCCAGCAGCTTAGAACTGACAGGGAATTCACCCCTCCACTTT
TRBV29-1,17,.,TRBJ2-5,TRBD2,CSVPKMTSGSFQETQYF,TGCAGCGTTCCAAAAATGACTAGCGGGTCTTTTCAAGAGACCCAGTACTTC
TRBV5-6,15,.,TRBJ2-7,TRBD2,CASSRGLAGVYEQYF,TGTGCCAGCAGCCGGGGACTAGCGGGAGTTTACGAGCAGTACTTC
TRBV5-6,13,.,TRBJ2-1,.,CASSFGGLGEQFF,TGTGCCAGCAGCTTCGGCGGACTCGGTGAGCAGTTCTTC
TRBV20-1,15,.,TRBJ2-5,TRBD1,CSASRTGGGVETQYF,TGCAGTGCTAGTAGGACAGGGGGGGGTGTAGAGACCCAGTACTTC
TRBV6-5,15,.,TRBJ1-2,TRBD1,CASSYLASGTAGYTF,TGTGCCAGCAGTTACCTGGCGTCCGGGACAGCTGGCTACACCTTC
TRBV5-1,13,.,TRBJ2-2,.,CASSFTKNGELFF,TGCGCCAGCAGCTTCACAAAGAACGGGGAGCTGTTTTTT
TRBV5-1,15,.,TRBJ2-3,TRBD2,CASSLEGGGTDTQYF,TGCGCCAGCAGCTTGGAGGGCGGGGGAACAGATACGCAGTATTTT
TRBV7-9,14,.,TRBJ1-3,TRBD1,CASSFWDRGNTIYF,TGTGCCAGCAGCTTTTGGGACAGAGGAAACACCATATATTTT
TRBV2,15,.,TRBJ1-6,.,CASSEGHLGESPLHF,TGTGCCAGCAGTGAAGGCCACCTAGGGGAATCACCCCTCCACTTT
TRBV3-1/TRBV3-2,14,.,TRBJ1-4,TRBD1,CASSQGGGVEKLFF,TGTGCCAGCAGCCAAGGAGGGGGCGTTGAAAAACTGTTTTTT
TRBV6-5,14,.,TRBJ1-6,.,CASAYRENNSPLHF,TGTGCCAGCGCATACAGGGAAAATAATTCACCCCTCCACTTT
TRBV7-2,15,.,TRBJ2-1,TRBD2,CASSQGLAGVYEQFF,TGTGCCAGCAGCCAGGGACTAGCGGGAGTCTATGAGCAGTTCTTC
TRBV18,12,once,TRBJ2-3,.,CASSLSLDTQYF,TGTGCCAGCTCACTCTCCCTAGATACGCAGTATTTT
TRBV14,14,.,TRBJ2-7,TRBD2,CASSQGRGAYEQYF,TGTGCCAGCAGCCAAGGGCGGGGGGCCTACGAGCAGTACTTC
TRBV9,15,.,TRBJ1-6,.,CASSLSALYNSPLHF,TGTGCCAGCAGCCTTAGCGCTCTCTATAATTCACCCCTCCACTTT
TRBV5-1,17,.,TRBJ2-1,TRBD2,CASSSELGLADYNEQFF,TGCGCCAGCAGCTCCGAGTTGGGACTAGCGGACTACAATGAGCAGTTCTTC
TRBV29-1,12,.,TRBJ2-1,.,CSVGLRSVEQFF,TGCAGCGTTGGTCTGCGTTCTGTTGAGCAGTTCTTC
TRBV10-1,14,.,TRBJ1-2,TRBD1,CASSDRRTGNGYTF,TGCGCCAGCAGTGACCGGAGGACAGGGAATGGCTACACCTTC
TRBV12-3/TRBV12-4,13,few,TRBJ1-2,TRBD1,CASSPGQGYGYTF,TGTGCCAGCAGCCCGGGACAGGGCTATGGCTACACCTTC
TRBV29-1,12,.,TRBJ1-4,.,CSVLAGNEKLFF,TGCAGCGTTCTAGCCGGGAATGAAAAACTGTTTTTT
TRBV18,15,once,TRBJ1-6,.,CASSPATETNSPLHF,TGTGCCAGCTCACCAGCGACAGAAACTAATTCACCCCTCCACTTT
TRBV3-1/TRBV3-2,16,.,TRBJ1-2,TRBD1,CASSQDWTGLDYGYTF,TGTGCCAGCAGCCAAGACTGGACAGGACTCGACTATGGCTACACCTTC
TRBV6-5,16,.,TRBJ2-1,.,CASSYQNMPYFDEQFF,TGTGCCAGCAGTTACCAAAATATGCCCTATTTCGATGAGCAGTTCTTC
TRBV4-2,19,.,TRBJ2-3,.,CASSQDLANLPPQVYTQYF,TGTGCCAGCAGCCAAGATTTGGCCAATTTACCTCCCCAGGTGTATACGCAGTATTTT
TRBV27,15,.,TRBJ1-6,TRBD1,CASTSWDRANSPLHF,TGTGCCAGCACCTCCTGGGACAGAGCTAATTCACCCCTCCACTTT
TRBV5-1,16,.,TRBJ1-2,TRBD1,CASSLRQGINNYGYTF,TGCGCCAGCAGCTTGAGACAGGGCATAAATAACTATGGCTACACCTTC
TRBV19,14,.,TRBJ2-7,TRBD2,CASSRLAGDTEQYF,TGTGCCAGTAGTAGACTAGCGGGAGACACCGAGCAGTACTTC
TRBV5-3,16,.,TRBJ2-1,.,CARSTKEGLSYNEQFF,TGTGCCAGAAGCACAAAGGAGGGCCTCTCCTACAATGAGCAGTTCTTC